Listed below are T cell receptor beta chains from one sample, sequenced in a study of T cells after yellow fever vaccination. One entry per CDR3 protein, called by TCRdb with MiXCR from the 5' RACE reads. The sample lists about 320,000 distinct CDR3 sequences; approximately 4.5% were seen once. The source was PBMCs, collected 15 days after the yellow fever booster vaccination. Every receptor here comes from a young man who received the YFV17D yellow fever vaccine. CDR3s include the opening cysteine and the closing phenylalanine or tryptophan. The D gene is left open where the match is weak. The listing skips clone size in some rows; elsewhere it reads once, few, many or a size class.

D gene | J gene | V gene | clone size | CDR3 protein | CDR3 DNA
NA | TRBJ2-1 | TRBV7-9 | many | CASSLGGDEQFF | TGTGCCAGCAGCTTAGGGGGGGATGAGCAGTTCTTC
TRBD2 | TRBJ2-5 | TRBV28 | many | CASSDAGGWETQYF | TGTGCCAGCAGTGACGCGGGAGGGTGGGAGACCCAGTACTTC
NA | TRBJ2-1 | TRBV6-5 | NA | CASLVNNEQFF | TGTGCCTCCCTCGTTAACAATGAGCAGTTCTTC
NA | TRBJ1-1 | TRBV10-1 | many | CASSFIGFWGTEAFF | TGCGCCAGCAGTTTTATCGGGTTTTGGGGCACTGAAGCTTTCTTT
NA | TRBJ2-5 | TRBV2 | many | CASSENRRGETQYF | TGTGCCAGCAGTGAAAATCGCAGGGGAGAGACCCAGTACTTC
NA | TRBJ2-2 | TRBV5-1 | many | CASSYYNGNTGELFF | TGCGCCAGCAGCTACTACAATGGAAACACCGGGGAGCTGTTTTTT
TRBD1 | TRBJ1-2 | TRBV20-1 | many | CSATGTGAYGYTF | TGCAGTGCTACGGGGACAGGGGCCTATGGCTACACCTTC
TRBD2 | TRBJ2-1 | TRBV7-2 | many | CASSTSGAVYNEQFF | TGTGCCAGCAGCACGAGCGGGGCGGTCTACAATGAGCAGTTCTTC
NA | TRBJ2-1 | TRBV5-1 | few | CASSLEGSYNEQFF | TGCGCCAGCAGCTTGGAGGGGTCCTACAATGAGCAGTTCTTC
NA | TRBJ2-7 | TRBV7-2 | many | CASSEEMGLLGMEQYF | TGTGCCAGCAGCGAGGAGATGGGACTCCTGGGTATGGAGCAGTACTTC
NA | TRBJ1-5 | TRBV28 | NA | CASSLAQVSNQPQHF | TGTGCCAGCAGTTTAGCACAGGTTAGCAATCAGCCCCAGCATTTT
NA | TRBJ2-3 | TRBV7-2 | many | CAVAELGGTDTQYF | TGTGCCGTCGCGGAACTAGGTGGCACAGATACGCAGTATTTT
TRBD1 | TRBJ1-2 | TRBV5-5 | few | CASSLTIGQGVFTF | TGTGCCAGCAGCTTAACAATAGGACAGGGGGTATTCACCTTC
TRBD1 | TRBJ1-4 | TRBV7-3 | many | CASSGGTGKAAEKLFF | TGTGCCAGCAGCGGGGGGACAGGGAAGGCGGCTGAAAAACTGTTTTTT
TRBD1 | TRBJ1-5 | TRBV2 | NA | CASSENRGSNQPQHF | TGTGCCAGCAGTGAAAACAGGGGTAGCAATCAGCCCCAGCATTTT